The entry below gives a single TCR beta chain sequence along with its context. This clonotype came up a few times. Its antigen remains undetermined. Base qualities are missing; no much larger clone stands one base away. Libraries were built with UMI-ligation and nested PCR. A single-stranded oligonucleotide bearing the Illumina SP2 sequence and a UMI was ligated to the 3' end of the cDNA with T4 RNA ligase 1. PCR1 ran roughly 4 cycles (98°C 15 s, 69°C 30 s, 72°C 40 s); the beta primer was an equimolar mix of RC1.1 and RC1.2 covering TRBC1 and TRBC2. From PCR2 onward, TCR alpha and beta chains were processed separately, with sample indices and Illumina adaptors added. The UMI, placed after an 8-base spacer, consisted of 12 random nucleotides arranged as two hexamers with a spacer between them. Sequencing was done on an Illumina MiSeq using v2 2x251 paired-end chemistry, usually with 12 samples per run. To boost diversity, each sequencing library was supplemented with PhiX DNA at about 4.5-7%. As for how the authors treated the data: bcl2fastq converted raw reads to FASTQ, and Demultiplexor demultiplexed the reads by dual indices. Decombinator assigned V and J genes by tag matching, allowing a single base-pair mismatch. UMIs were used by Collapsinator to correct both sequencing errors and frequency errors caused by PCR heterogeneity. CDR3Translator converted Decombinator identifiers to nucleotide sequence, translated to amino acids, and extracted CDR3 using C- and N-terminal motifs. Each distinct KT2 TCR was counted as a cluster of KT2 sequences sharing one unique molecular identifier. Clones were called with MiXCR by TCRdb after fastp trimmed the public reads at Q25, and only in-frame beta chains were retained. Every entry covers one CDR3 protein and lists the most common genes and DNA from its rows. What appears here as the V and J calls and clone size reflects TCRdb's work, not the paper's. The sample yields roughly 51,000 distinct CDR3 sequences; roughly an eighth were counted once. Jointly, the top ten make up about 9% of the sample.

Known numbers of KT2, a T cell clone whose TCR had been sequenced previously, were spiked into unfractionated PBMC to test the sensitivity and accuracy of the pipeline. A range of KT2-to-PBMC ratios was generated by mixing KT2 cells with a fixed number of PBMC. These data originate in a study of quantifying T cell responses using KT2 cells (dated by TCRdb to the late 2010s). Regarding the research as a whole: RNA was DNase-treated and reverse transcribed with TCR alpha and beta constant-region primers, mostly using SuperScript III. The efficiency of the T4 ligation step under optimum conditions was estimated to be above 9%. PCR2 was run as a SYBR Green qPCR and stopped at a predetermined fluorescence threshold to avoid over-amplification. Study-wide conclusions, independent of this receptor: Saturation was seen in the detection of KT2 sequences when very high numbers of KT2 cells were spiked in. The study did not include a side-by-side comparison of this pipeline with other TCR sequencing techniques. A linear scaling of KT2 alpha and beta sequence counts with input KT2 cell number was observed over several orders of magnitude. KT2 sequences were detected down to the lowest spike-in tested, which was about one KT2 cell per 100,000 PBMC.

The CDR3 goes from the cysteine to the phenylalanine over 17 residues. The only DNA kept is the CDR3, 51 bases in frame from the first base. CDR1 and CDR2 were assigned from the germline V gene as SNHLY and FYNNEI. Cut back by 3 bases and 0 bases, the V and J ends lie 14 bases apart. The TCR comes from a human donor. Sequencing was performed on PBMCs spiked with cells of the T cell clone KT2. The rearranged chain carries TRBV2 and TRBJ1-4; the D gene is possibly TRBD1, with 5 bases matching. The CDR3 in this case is CASSETEVLSTNEKLFF. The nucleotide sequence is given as TGTGCCAGCAGTGAGACAGAGGTCCTATCAACTAATGAAAAACTGTTTTTT.